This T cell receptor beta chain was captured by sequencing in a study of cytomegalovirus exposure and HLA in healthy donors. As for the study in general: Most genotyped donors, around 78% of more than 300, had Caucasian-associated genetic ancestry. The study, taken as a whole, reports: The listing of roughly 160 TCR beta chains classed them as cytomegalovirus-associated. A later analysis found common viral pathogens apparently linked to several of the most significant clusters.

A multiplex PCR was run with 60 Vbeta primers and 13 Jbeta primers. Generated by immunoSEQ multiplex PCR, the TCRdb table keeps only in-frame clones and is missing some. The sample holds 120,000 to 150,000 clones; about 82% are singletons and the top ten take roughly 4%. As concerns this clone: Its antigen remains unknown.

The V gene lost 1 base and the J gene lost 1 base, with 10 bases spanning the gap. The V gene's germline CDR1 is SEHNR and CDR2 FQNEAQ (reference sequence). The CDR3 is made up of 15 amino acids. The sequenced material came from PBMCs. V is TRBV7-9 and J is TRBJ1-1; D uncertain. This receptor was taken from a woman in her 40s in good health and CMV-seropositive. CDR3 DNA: TGTGCCAGCAGCTTAGGCGGGTCGGGGAACACTGAAGCTTTCTTT. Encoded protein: CASSLGGSGNTEAFF. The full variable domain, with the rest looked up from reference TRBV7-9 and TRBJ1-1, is DTGVSQNPRHKITKRGQNVTFRCDPISEHNRLYWYRQTLGQGPEFLTYFQNEAQLEKSRLLSDRFSAERPKGSFSTLEIQRTEQGDSAMYLCASSLGGSGNTEAFFGQGTRLTVV.